This is a list of T cell receptor beta chains from one sample in a study of blood T cell repertoires in COVID-19. Libraries were prepared by immunoSEQ multiplex PCR; TCRdb keeps only in-frame clonotypes and omits some of them. This sample has around 260,000 clones, with around 90% found just once. The sequencing sample was made of peripheral blood. The receptors were gathered from a human donor in a cohort sampled during active COVID-19. Both conserved end residues are trimmed from each CDR3. Each record gives: D gene, V gene, J gene, clone size, CDR3 protein. The D gene is left open where the match is weak. Not every row has a clone size; where given, it reads once, few, many or a size class.

.	TRBV12-3/TRBV12-4	TRBJ2-7	.	ASSLGRYEQY
TRBD1	TRBV18	TRBJ2-1	.	ASSEGTGVDEQF
TRBD1	TRBV6-5	TRBJ2-7	.	ASSRAGQGSYEQY
.	TRBV27	TRBJ2-6	.	ASSFTGFYSGANVLT
.	TRBV28	TRBJ2-3	.	ASGSLTDTQY
.	TRBV28	TRBJ1-6	.	ASSTLTAFEDSSYNSPLH
TRBD2	TRBV19	TRBJ2-1	.	ASSKTGGPPNEQF
TRBD2	TRBV9	TRBJ2-3	.	ASSVVSSGAPDTQY
TRBD1	TRBV7-2	TRBJ1-5	.	ASSSPAGGGQPQH
.	TRBV3-1/TRBV3-2	TRBJ1-1	.	ASSQVGRVNHEAF
.	TRBV6-6	TRBJ2-7	.	ASSRRLGSGTRYEQY
.	TRBV28	TRBJ1-1	.	ASTTGLGVEAF
TRBD2	TRBV25-1	TRBJ2-1	few	ASSKPGLASNEQF
.	TRBV24-1	TRBJ2-7	.	ATSDAGQGHDEQY
.	TRBV4-1	TRBJ2-7	few	ASSQEKSGSYEQY
.	TRBV19	TRBJ1-5	once	ASSPTTTGNQPQH
.	TRBV7-2	TRBJ1-2	.	ASSLQGYGYT
.	TRBV11-2	TRBJ1-2	once	ASSLPDRVYGYT
.	TRBV5-1	TRBJ1-4	.	ASSPNTRPLDGKLF
TRBD1	TRBV4-1	TRBJ1-2	.	ASSHPRTGEYGYT
.	TRBV12-3/TRBV12-4	TRBJ2-2	.	ADRRGTGELF
.	TRBV4-1	TRBJ1-2	few	ASSRGQMNYGYT
.	TRBV7-2	TRBJ1-1	.	ASSLGGIRNTEAF
.	TRBV6-1	TRBJ2-3	.	ASSEGNLAAQY
.	TRBV6-6	TRBJ1-6	.	ASSYDGPPLH
TRBD2	TRBV4-3	TRBJ2-3	.	ASSQGVASGGRGDTQY
.	TRBV7-6	TRBJ1-1	.	ASSQEGGTEAF
TRBD1	TRBV15	TRBJ2-1	.	ATSKWETGGYNEQF
.	TRBV5-6	TRBJ2-1	.	ASSSTYSNEQF
TRBD1	TRBV11-2	TRBJ2-7	.	ASSPLGGQGYEQY
.	TRBV10-3	TRBJ1-1	.	AIRALNTEAF
TRBD2	TRBV9	TRBJ2-7	.	ASSKGLAGAEAHEQY
TRBD1	TRBV27	TRBJ2-7	.	ASSFQGAAYEQY
.	TRBV9	TRBJ2-7	once	ASSVGVSGTYEQY
TRBD1	TRBV6-2/TRBV6-3	TRBJ1-2	.	ASSVPGQGNYGYT
.	TRBV11-2	TRBJ2-7	.	ASSSGRGYEQY
.	TRBV27	TRBJ2-5	.	ASSWGGDIKGVTQY
TRBD1	TRBV4-3	TRBJ1-2	.	ASSQLDRGLNGYT
TRBD1	TRBV5-4	TRBJ1-1	.	ASSFQQGAMAF
.	TRBV12-3/TRBV12-4	TRBJ1-1	.	ARYRTVTEAF
.	TRBV6-2/TRBV6-3	TRBJ2-7	.	ASSPPGRPKTSLRGQY
.	TRBV28	TRBJ2-1	few	ASSSPYRGWQF
.	TRBV7-2	TRBJ2-7	few	ASSPLSYEQY
.	TRBV19	TRBJ2-5	.	ASLAGGQGDGVGETQY
.	TRBV19	TRBJ2-7	.	ASGGAREQY
TRBD1	TRBV6-2/TRBV6-3	TRBJ2-5	.	ASSQPTGWYQETQY
.	TRBV30	TRBJ1-1	.	AWSVSVSAEAF
.	TRBV28	TRBJ2-2	.	ASLYNPNTGELF
TRBD1	TRBV6-4	TRBJ1-2	.	ASRKEDRLAGYT
.	TRBV29-1	TRBJ1-1	once	SVEAGGTEAF
TRBD1	TRBV5-4	TRBJ2-1	.	ASSRDRGQGEQF
.	TRBV2	TRBJ2-7	.	ASSFEWTRGDEQY
TRBD2	TRBV6-4	TRBJ2-1	.	ASSVGLAGGSEQF
.	TRBV12-3/TRBV12-4	TRBJ1-2	.	ASSLGGNSGYT
.	TRBV7-2	TRBJ1-1	.	ASSLARGAGNTEAF